The T cell receptor beta chain described here comes from a study of technical replicates of blood from a handful of donors. V lost 2 bases, J lost 1 base, and 9 bases lay in between. This CDR3 is built from 14 residues. Germline loops: CDR1 SGHRS, CDR2 YFSETQ. Some clones are missing from TCRdb's copy, which holds only in-frame ones; the method was immunoSEQ multiplex PCR. The sample gives under 85,000 clones, about 92% of which show up once; 0.35% to 0.4% is in the top ten. The rearrangement uses TRBV5-1 and TRBJ1-1; unclear D gene. The sequencing sample was made of T cells isolated from PBMCs. This TCR came from a human donor in good health. The CDR3 DNA is TGCGCCAGCAGCTTCAGGTACACGAACACTGAAGCTTTCTTT. This encodes CASSFRYTNTEAFF.